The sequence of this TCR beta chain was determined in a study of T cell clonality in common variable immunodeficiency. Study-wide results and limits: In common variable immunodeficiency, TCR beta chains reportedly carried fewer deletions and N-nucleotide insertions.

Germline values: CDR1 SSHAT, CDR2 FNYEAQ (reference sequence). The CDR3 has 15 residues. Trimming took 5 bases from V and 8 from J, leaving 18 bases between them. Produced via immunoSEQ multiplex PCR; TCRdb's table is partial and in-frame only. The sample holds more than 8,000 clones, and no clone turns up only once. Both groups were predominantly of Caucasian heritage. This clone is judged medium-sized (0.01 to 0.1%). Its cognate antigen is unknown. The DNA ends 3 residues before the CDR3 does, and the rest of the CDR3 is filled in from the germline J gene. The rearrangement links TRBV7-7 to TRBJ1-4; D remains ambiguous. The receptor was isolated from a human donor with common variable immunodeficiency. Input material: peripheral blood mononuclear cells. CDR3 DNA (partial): TGTGCCAGCAGCCCTGGTACGGGTATTGAGGAAAAA. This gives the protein CASSPGTGIEEK. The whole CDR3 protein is CASSPGTGIEEKLFF.